These 29 T cell receptor beta chains came from one sample sequenced in a study of CD8+ T cells in alopecia areata. RNA was extracted and reverse transcribed into cDNA as the sequencing template. TCRdb's copy holds only in-frame clones and misses some; the assay was immunoSEQ multiplex PCR. The sample yields fewer than 200,000 clones, 59% seen once. The sequencing here drew on CD4+ T cells sorted from blood, taken at week 0. The origin of the receptors is a human donor with alopecia areata.

This chain joins TRBV19 and TRBJ2-2; D possibly corresponds to TRBD2 (5 bases). V lost 5 bases and J 3 bases, leaving 13 bases between the germline ends. The CDR3 extends over 15 amino acids. CDR1 is LNHDA and CDR2 is SQIVND in the germline V gene (reference sequence). CDR3 protein: CASSQDTGYTGELFF. In nucleotides, the CDR3 is TGTGCCAGTAGTCAAGATACGGGGTACACCGGGGAGCTGTTTTTT.

The V gene is TRBV4-2, the J gene TRBJ1-2; the D gene is possibly TRBD1 (5 bases). This CDR3 contains 14 residues. V lost 1 base and J 8 bases, leaving 14 bases between the germline ends. Germline loops: CDR1 LGHNA, CDR2 YNFKEQ. The CDR3 DNA sequence: TGTGCCAGCAGCCAAGGTGGGGGAAGGGCGGGCTACACCTTC. Protein: CASSQGGGRAGYTF.

This clone came up a few times. The genes are TRBV10-3 and TRBJ1-2; unclear D gene. The germline V and J ends were trimmed by 6 bases and 4 bases, with 18 bases remaining between them. Germline CDR1 and CDR2: ENHRY and SYGVKD. The CDR3 contains 15 residues. The CDR3 region is CAISLEKRTTYGYTF. As DNA, the CDR3 is TGTGCCATCAGCCTGGAGAAGCGCACTACCTATGGCTACACCTTC.

This clone is a singleton in its sample. V and J are TRBV7-2 and TRBJ2-3; 12 nucleotides match TRBD2. Germline V gene sequence: CDR1 SGHTA, CDR2 FQGNSA. Unmatched junction bases numbered 8, after V lost 3 bases and J lost 4 bases. CDR3 length: 17 amino acids. CDR3 loop: CASSFERLAGGSDTQYF. The CDR3 nucleotides are TGTGCCAGCAGCTTTGAACGTCTAGCGGGGGGGTCAGATACGCAGTATTTT.

The chain has TRBV29-1 and TRBJ2-1; D might be TRBD2 (5 bases). The length of the CDR3 is 14 residues. Germline V lookup: CDR1 SQVTM, CDR2 ANQGSEA. V lost 7 bases and J 5 bases, leaving 18 bases between the germline ends. This chain's CDR3 is CSACFGLANNEQFF. CDR3 nucleotide sequence: TGCAGCGCCTGCTTCGGGCTAGCCAACAATGAGCAGTTCTTC.

The J gene is TRBJ1-1, the V gene TRBV19; maybe TRBD1 (6 bases). The CDR3 contains 13 residues. The germline CDR1 and CDR2 sequences are LNHDA and SQIVND (reference sequence). Deletions cut 4 bases from V and 5 bases from J, with 11 bases between. CDR3 region: CASSRLRGTEAFF. In nucleotides, the CDR3 is TGTGCCAGTAGTAGACTCAGGGGAACTGAAGCTTTCTTT.

This sequence joins TRBV29-1 and TRBJ1-2; perhaps TRBD1 as D (6 bases). Germline V lookup: CDR1 SQVTM, CDR2 ANQGSEA. The CDR3 consists of 13 residues. V shed 3 bases and J shed 7 bases, with 15 bases lying between them. CDR3 in amino acids: CSVDASGVGGYTF. The CDR3 bases are TGCAGCGTTGATGCTTCAGGGGTTGGTGGCTACACCTTC.

The chain is built from TRBV29-1 and TRBJ2-1; 7 bases are shared with TRBD2. Germline values: CDR1 SQVTM, CDR2 ANQGSEA. Trimming cost V 4 bases and J 8 bases; bases outside gene matches: 11. This CDR3 region has 14 residues. CDR3 nucleotide sequence: TGCAGCGTTGGAGGAAGGGGAGGGAGTCATGAGCAGTTCTTC. Translation: CSVGGRGGSHEQFF.

The chain recombines TRBV18 with TRBJ2-3, with D possibly being TRBD2 (6 bases). Germline CDR1 is KGHSH and CDR2 is LQKENI. The CDR3 has 13 residues. Trimming removed 0 bases from V and 9 bases from J, with 10 bases in between. CDR3: CASSPPQGLTQYF. In nucleotides, the CDR3 is TGTGCCAGCTCACCACCGCAGGGACTGACGCAGTATTTT.

The genes are TRBV5-1 and TRBJ1-1; weak D call: TRBD1 (5 bases). Germline CDR1 and CDR2: SGHRS and YFSETQ. The CDR3 runs to 15 residues. The V and J ends lost 4 bases and 3 bases respectively, with 16 bases between them. The CDR3 loop is CASSPDTAGDTEAFF. CDR3 in DNA: TGCGCCAGCAGCCCGGACACGGCCGGGGACACTGAAGCTTTCTTT.

With regard to this clone: The sample carries other DNA sequences with the same CDR3. The chain employs TRBV29-1 and TRBJ2-5; D gene uncertain. Germline V gene data show CDR1 as SQVTM and CDR2 as ANQGSEA. There are 11 residues in the CDR3. V was trimmed by 2 bases and J by 4 bases, leaving 5 bases between them. The CDR3, as DNA: TGCAGCGTTGAACCGGGAGAGACCCAGTACTTC. Amino acids: CSVEPGETQYF.

The chain uses TRBV27 and TRBJ2-5; TRBD2 is a possible D gene (5 bases). The CDR3 has 15 amino acids. Deletions cut 7 bases from V and 5 bases from J, with 20 bases between. Germline CDR1 reads MNHEY; CDR2 reads SMNVEV (reference sequence). This CDR3 reads CASKAGTAGGETQYF. The CDR3 DNA follows: TGTGCCAGCAAGGCGGGTACGGCAGGCGGTGAGACCCAGTACTTC.

The rearrangement uses TRBV7-2 and TRBJ2-2; D not resolved. The germline V gene has CDR1 SGHTA and CDR2 FQGNSA. V lost 0 bases to trimming and J lost 7 bases, with 9 bases between them. The CDR3 length is 14 residues. The CDR3 sequence: CASSLAFQDGELFF. The DNA of the CDR3 is TGTGCCAGCAGCTTAGCGTTTCAGGACGGGGAGCTGTTTTTT.

The chain employs TRBV10-3 and TRBJ2-7; D possibly matches TRBD1 or TRBD2 (5 bases each). The CDR3 length is 14 residues. V gave up 6 bases and J gave up 4 bases, with 16 bases separating them. Looked up from germline, CDR1 is ENHRY and CDR2 is SYGVKD. The CDR3 coding sequence is TGTGCCATCAGGACCGGGACCAGGGAGTACGAGCAGTACTTC. Protein: CAIRTGTREYEQYF.

J is TRBJ2-7 and V is TRBV4-1; 8 nucleotides agree with TRBD2. Germline loops: CDR1 MGHRA, CDR2 YSYEKL. CDR3 length: 15 amino acids. V dropped 1 base and J dropped 4; count of bases not matched to a gene: 6. Written as DNA, the CDR3 is TGCGCCAGCAGCCAAGGTTCTAGCGGGTTGTACGAGCAGTACTTC. Amino acid sequence: CASSQGSSGLYEQYF.

This clone was observed a handful of times. The gene calls are TRBV28 and TRBJ2-1, with TRBD2 matching 12 bases. Trimming removed 6 bases from V and 4 bases from J; junction bases left unmatched: 13. CDR3 length: 18 amino acids. The germline CDR1 and CDR2 sequences are MDHEN and SYDVKM. CDR3 loop: CASSTHKLAGGSYNEQFF. For the CDR3, the DNA is TGTGCCAGCAGCACCCACAAACTAGCGGGGGGCTCATACAATGAGCAGTTCTTC. The full variable domain, rest sourced from reference TRBV28 and TRBJ2-1, is DVKVTQSSRYLVKRTGEKVFLECVQDMDHENMFWYRQDPGLGLRLIYFSYDVKMKEKGDIPEGYSVSREKKERFSLILESASTNQTSMYLCASSTHKLAGGSYNEQFFGPGTRLTVL.

This rearrangement joins TRBV15 to TRBJ1-4; 10 bases map to TRBD1. V gave up 1 base and J gave up 7 bases; unmatched junction bases: 3. Per the germline V gene, CDR1 is LNHNV and CDR2 is YYDKDF (reference sequence). CDR3 length: 15 amino acids. The CDR3 bases are TGTGCCACCAGCAGAGGCCGGACAGGGGGTGAAAAACTGTTTTTT. Its translation: CATSRGRTGGEKLFF.

This clone has more than one count but fewer than ten. This chain joins TRBV12-5 and TRBJ1-5; D unresolved. Germline CDR1 and CDR2: LGHNT and FRNRAP. V lost 5 bases to trimming and J lost 5 bases, with 7 bases between them. This CDR3 spans 12 amino acids. CDR3 coding DNA: TGTGCTAGTGGTCGGACCGATCAGCCCCAGCATTTT. Its protein product is CASGRTDQPQHF.

The rearrangement uses TRBV7-9 and TRBJ1-2; the D gene is possibly TRBD1 (6 bases). Trimming pared 5 bases from V and 4 bases from J, leaving 17 bases between. Germline V CDR1 and CDR2: SEHNR, FQNEAQ (reference sequence). The CDR3 consists of 15 residues. CDR3: CASSQRGARSYGYTF. In DNA, the CDR3 is TGTGCCAGCAGCCAACGGGGGGCGCGGAGCTATGGCTACACCTTC.

V gene TRBV29-1 combines with J gene TRBJ2-5; D is possibly TRBD1 or TRBD2 (5 bases each). Trimming took off 5 bases at V and 5 bases at J, with 12 bases between the two ends. The germline CDR1 and CDR2 sequences are SQVTM and ANQGSEA. The CDR3 is 12 residues long. Here the CDR3 DNA reads TGCAGCGTTAACGGGGCCGGGGAGACCCAGTACTTC. It specifies CSVNGAGETQYF.

V is TRBV29-1 and J is TRBJ1-2; D might be TRBD1 (6 bases). CDR3 length: 15 amino acids. The germline V gene encodes CDR1 SQVTM and CDR2 ANQGSEA. Between the trimmed V and J ends, which lost 1 base and 2 bases, there was a span of 14 bases. CDR3 region: CSVEGGTSQNYGYTF. Written as DNA, the CDR3 is TGCAGCGTTGAAGGCGGGACAAGTCAAAACTATGGCTACACCTTC. Using reference TRBV29-1 and TRBJ1-2 for the parts outside the CDR3, the full variable domain is SAVISQKPSRDICQRGTSLTIQCQVDSQVTMMFWYRQQPGQSLTLIATANQGSEATYESGFVIDKFPISRPNLTFSTLTVSNMSPEDSSIYLCSVEGGTSQNYGYTFGSGTRLTVV.

The chain has TRBV14 and TRBJ2-7; D uncertain. V lost 3 bases and J 2 bases, leaving 8 bases between the germline ends. CDR3 size: 13 residues. Germline assignment: CDR1 SGHDN and CDR2 FVKESK. The CDR3 bases are TGTGCCAGCAGCCATGCGGCCACCTACGAGCAGTACTTC. Its translation: CASSHAATYEQYF.

J is TRBJ1-5 and V is TRBV2, with TRBD1 identical over 8 bases. Germline CDR1 reads SNHLY; CDR2 reads FYNNEI. CDR3 size: 18 residues. The V and J ends lost 4 bases and 0 bases, in that order; junction bases with no gene match: 11. CDR3 residues: CASSVAGGERYSNQPQHF. The CDR3 DNA follows: TGTGCCAGCAGTGTAGCAGGGGGCGAGCGATATAGCAATCAGCCCCAGCATTTT.

The chain is built from TRBV6-5 and TRBJ2-5; no reliable D call. This CDR3 region has 14 residues. The germline V and J ends were trimmed by 0 bases and 4 bases, with 9 bases remaining between them. Germline V gene sequence: CDR1 MNHEY, CDR2 SVGAGI. As DNA, the CDR3 is TGTGCCAGCAGTTACTCGGATACCCGAGAGACCCAGTACTTC. Amino acid sequence: CASSYSDTRETQYF.

The chain couples TRBV5-1 to TRBJ1-1, with unresolved D. Trimming shortened V by 4 bases and J by 4 bases, and 23 bases separated the two germline ends. This CDR3 has 17 amino acids. The germline V gene encodes CDR1 SGHRS and CDR2 YFSETQ. The CDR3, as DNA: TGCGCCAGCAGCCCCCGCGGTGGGCGAACCAACGCCACTGAAGCTTTCTTT. This codes for CASSPRGGRTNATEAFF.

The J gene is TRBJ1-2, the V gene TRBV2, with unresolved D. The germline V gene encodes CDR1 SNHLY and CDR2 FYNNEI. V was clipped by 5 bases and J by 5 bases, with 6 bases between them. The CDR3 is 11 amino acids. DNA of the CDR3: TGTGCCAGCAGTCTAGAGTATGGCTACACCTTC. This translates into CASSLEYGYTF.

This clone was counted a few times. This rearrangement joins TRBV6-5 to TRBJ2-5, with D possibly matching TRBD2 (6 bases). Germline V CDR1 and CDR2: MNHEY, SVGAGI. This CDR3 spans 13 amino acids. The ends were cut back, 2 bases at V and 7 bases at J, with 11 bases in the middle. The CDR3 protein is CASSYPNGGTQYF. CDR3 coding DNA: TGTGCCAGCAGTTACCCAAACGGGGGGACCCAGTACTTC.

The rearrangement joins TRBV11-2 to TRBJ2-5, with D perhaps TRBD1 (5 bases). Germline V lookup: CDR1 SGHAT, CDR2 FQNNGV. V gave up 3 bases and J gave up 4 bases, with 12 bases separating them. The CDR3 contains 14 residues. The CDR3 region is CASSFAGLRETQYF. The CDR3 DNA reads TGTGCCAGCAGCTTTGCAGGGCTCCGAGAGACCCAGTACTTC.

The CDR3 DNA reads as TGTGCCAGCAGCCGCTCCTACAATGAGCAGTTCTTC. Its translation: CASSRSYNEQFF. V is TRBV7-2 and J is TRBJ2-1; D gene uncertain. The germline V gene has CDR1 SGHTA and CDR2 FQGNSA. This CDR3 comprises 12 residues. V gave up 5 bases and J gave up 0 bases, with 2 bases separating them.